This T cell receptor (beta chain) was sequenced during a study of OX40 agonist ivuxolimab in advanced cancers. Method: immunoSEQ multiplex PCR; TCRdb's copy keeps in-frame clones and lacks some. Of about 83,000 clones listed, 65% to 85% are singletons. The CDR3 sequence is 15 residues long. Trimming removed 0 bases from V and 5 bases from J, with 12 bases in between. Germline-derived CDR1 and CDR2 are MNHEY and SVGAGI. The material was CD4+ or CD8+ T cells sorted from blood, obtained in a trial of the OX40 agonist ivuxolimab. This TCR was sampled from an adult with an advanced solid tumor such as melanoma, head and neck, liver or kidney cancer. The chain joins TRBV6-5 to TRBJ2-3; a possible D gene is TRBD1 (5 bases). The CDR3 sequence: CASSYSAGRQDTQYF. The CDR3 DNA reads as TGTGCCAGCAGTTACTCGGCAGGGCGGCAAGATACGCAGTATTTT.